This TCR beta chain derives from a study of shared clonotypes between healthy human individuals. Overall study context: Per donor, three plates held CD4 naive cells, three held CD4 memory, two held CD8 naive and one held CD8 memory.

The CDR3 contains 16 residues. Trimming pared 3 bases from V and 2 bases from J, leaving 15 bases between. The germline gives CDR1 KGHSH, CDR2 LQKENI. In the study's own analysis: ImmunoSEQ junction-only sequences lacked quality scores, so their filtering differed. The table came from immunoSEQ multiplex PCR; TCRdb's copy has only in-frame clones and leaves some out. That table furnishes V, J and clone size, whereas the DNA furnished D and trimming. The table has over a million clones, approximately 98% seen once. This TCR was recovered from a man aged 25-40 years in good health. The chain has TRBV18 and TRBJ2-3; D is undetermined. Sequenced sample: naive CD4+ T cells sorted from blood. The subset is: CD45RA+ positively selected. Written as DNA, the CDR3 is TGTGCCAGCTCACCGGGCCTCCACTACAACACAGATACGCAGTATTTT. This sequence encodes CASSPGLHYNTDTQYF.